The rows below give T cell receptor beta chains drawn from one sample of a study of identical twins. TCRdb itself ran the 5' RACE reads through MiXCR, one entry per CDR3 protein. The sample carries 700,000 or so distinct CDR3 sequences, around 20% recorded once. This sample also appeared in a second study, on T cells expressing NK-cell markers.

Sequencing used PBMCs. Receptors originate from a woman aged 18-29 years in good health. The CDR3 runs from the conserved cysteine through the conserved F or W. A D gene is named only where the DNA matches it firmly. Size is omitted from some rows. Given values are once, few, many or a class for expanded clones.

D	V	size	J	DNA	CDR3
.	TRBV4-2	few	TRBJ2-2	TGTGCCAGCAGTCGTGGACAGGGAGGGACCGGGGAGCTGTTTTTT	CASSRGQGGTGELFF
.	TRBV12-3/TRBV12-4	many	TRBJ2-7	TGTGCCAGCAGCTCAAGCCGGGGATTGTTAAGGCCGTACTTC	CASSSSRGLLRPYF
.	TRBV4-3	few	TRBJ2-3	TGCGCCAGCAGCCAAGACGCGGAGACAGGATCAGATACGCAGTATTTT	CASSQDAETGSDTQYF
TRBD1	TRBV10-3	.	TRBJ2-7	TGTGCCATCAGCCCGGGACAGGGAGGCTACGAGCAGTACTTC	CAISPGQGGYEQYF
TRBD2	TRBV5-1	many	TRBJ2-3	TGCGCCAGCAGCTCATTCAGCGGGGAAGATACGCAGTATTTT	CASSSFSGEDTQYF
.	TRBV6-1	.	TRBJ2-1	TGTGCCAGCAGGACCCCAGGGGCGGGGGTGTATGGGGAGCAGTTCTTC	CASRTPGAGVYGEQFF
.	TRBV4-3	.	TRBJ1-2	TGCGCCAGCAGCCATGGGGGGGGTGGCTATGGCTACACCTTC	CASSHGGGGYGYTF
TRBD1	TRBV5-1	.	TRBJ2-1	TGCGCCAGCAGCCCCGGGGACAGCGAATACAATGAGCAGTTCTTC	CASSPGDSEYNEQFF
TRBD2	TRBV20-1	.	TRBJ2-3	TGCAGTGCACGACTAGCGGGGGGAGCAGGAGATACGCAGTATTTT	CSARLAGGAGDTQYF
.	TRBV7-8	.	TRBJ2-1	TGTGCCAGCAGCTTACGGGATGAAGGTGAGCAGTTCTTC	CASSLRDEGEQFF
.	TRBV7-2	few	TRBJ1-5	TGTGCCAGCAGCCAGAGGGAGGGGGATCAGCCCCAGCATTTT	CASSQREGDQPQHF
.	TRBV7-6	.	TRBJ2-7	TGTGCCAGCAGCTTAGAGACTGGCGTCTACGAGCAGTACTTC	CASSLETGVYEQYF
TRBD2	TRBV6-2/TRBV6-3	.	TRBJ2-1	TGTGCCAGCAGTTACCCTCCAAGCGGGAGGGCCAGTAATGAGCAGTTCTTC	CASSYPPSGRASNEQFF
.	TRBV9	few	TRBJ1-5	TGTGCCAGCAGCGTAGCAGGCTCTAGCAATCAGCCCCAGCATTTT	CASSVAGSSNQPQHF
TRBD2	TRBV20-1	.	TRBJ2-5	TGCAGTGCTAGACCCTCGCGGGGGGGCTTGGAGACCCAGTACTTC	CSARPSRGGLETQYF
TRBD1	TRBV5-1	.	TRBJ2-5	TGCGCCAGCAGCTTGGGGGCGCAGACAGGGGGACAAGAGACCCAGTACTTC	CASSLGAQTGGQETQYF
.	TRBV27	many	TRBJ1-1	TGTGCCAGCAGTTTTTTCGGTAGGGCACCACACACTGAAGCTTTCTTT	CASSFFGRAPHTEAFF
.	TRBV6-1	few	TRBJ1-1	TGTGCCAGCAGCCCCCTTAACAGGATGAACACTGAAGCTTTCTTT	CASSPLNRMNTEAFF
.	TRBV7-6	.	TRBJ1-2	TGTGCCAGCAGCTTAGCAGTTACGGGGAGCTATGGCTACACCTTC	CASSLAVTGSYGYTF
.	TRBV6-2/TRBV6-3	.	TRBJ2-1	TGTGCCAGCAGTTACTCTCGAGTGGCTTACGAGCAGTTCTTC	CASSYSRVAYEQFF
TRBD2	TRBV5-1	.	TRBJ2-1	TGCGCCAGCAGCGTCCCCGGGACTAGCGGGAGAAGTGAGCAGTTCTTC	CASSVPGTSGRSEQFF
TRBD2	TRBV20-1	few	TRBJ2-7	TGCAGTGCTAGGGGTAGCGGGAGGGCCGGAAACGAGCAGTACTTC	CSARGSGRAGNEQYF
TRBD2	TRBV20-1	.	TRBJ2-3	TGCAGTGCTAGTCGCGAGCGGGGGGGCCTTGTCCCAGATACGCAGTATTTT	CSASRERGGLVPDTQYF
.	TRBV20-1	few	TRBJ1-2	TGCAGTGCTAGCTGGACTTACGATGGCTACACCTTC	CSASWTYDGYTF
TRBD1	TRBV10-1	few	TRBJ2-7	TGCGCCAGCAGACAGGACAGGGTCCAAGTTAACTACGAGCAGTACTTC	CASRQDRVQVNYEQYF
.	TRBV10-1	.	TRBJ2-7	TGCGCCAGCAGTGGAGACCTAATGAGCGAGCAGTACTTC	CASSGDLMSEQYF
.	TRBV7-9	few	TRBJ2-3	TGTGCCAGCAGCCTCCAGGGCCGGGATACGCAGTATTTT	CASSLQGRDTQYF
TRBD2	TRBV4-3	.	TRBJ2-3	TGCGCCAGCAGCCAATTGGTAGCGGGGGTAGGGGTGTATACAGATACGCAGTATTTT	CASSQLVAGVGVYTDTQYF
.	TRBV7-2	.	TRBJ2-5	TGTGCCAGCAGCTTATGGACAGAAGAGACCCAGTACTTC	CASSLWTEETQYF
TRBD1	TRBV5-1	few	TRBJ2-7	TGCGCCAGCAGCTCACGGGGACAGGGGATTAGGGAGCAGTACTTC	CASSSRGQGIREQYF
.	TRBV6-5	.	TRBJ1-2	TGTGCCAGCAGTTACTCAGGGTTTGATGGCTACACCTTC	CASSYSGFDGYTF